These T cell receptor beta chains were read from a single sample in a study of shared clonotypes between healthy human individuals. Clones were read by immunoSEQ multiplex PCR, and TCRdb kept only the in-frame ones, dropping some. The sample includes roughly 380,000 clones, approximately 96% of them seen just once. The source material was memory CD8+ T cells sorted from blood. The receptors shown here come from a man aged 30 to 39 in good health. CDR3s include the opening cysteine and the closing phenylalanine or tryptophan. The D gene is left open where the match is weak. Size is stated for part of the rows, as once, few or many counts, or as a class when the clone is expanded.

V gene,D gene,J gene,clone size,CDR3 DNA,CDR3 protein
TRBV10-3,TRBD2,TRBJ2-1,NA,TGTGCCATTAGCGGGACCACCAATATAAATGAGCAGTTCTTC,CAISGTTNINEQFF
TRBV5-4,NA,TRBJ2-2,NA,TGTGCCAGCAGCGCAATCGGGGACGGGGAGCTGTTTTTT,CASSAIGDGELFF
TRBV7-3,NA,TRBJ2-3,NA,TGTGCCAGCAGCTTAGCGGGGCCCACAGATACGCAGTATTTT,CASSLAGPTDTQYF
TRBV28,TRBD2,TRBJ2-5,NA,TGTGCCAGCATCCCGCCGGGACTAGCGGGACAAGAGACCCAGTACTTC,CASIPPGLAGQETQYF
TRBV27,NA,TRBJ1-1,NA,TGTGCCAGCAGTTTACTCGGCGTATCGGCTGAAGCTTTCTTT,CASSLLGVSAEAFF
TRBV6-1,NA,TRBJ2-5,NA,TGTGCCAGCAGTGCACGTAGCCCCCAAGAGACCCAGTACTTC,CASSARSPQETQYF
TRBV9,NA,TRBJ1-2,NA,TGTGCCAGCAGCACTAGACAGCCCTATGGCTACACCTTC,CASSTRQPYGYTF
TRBV11-2,TRBD1,TRBJ1-3,NA,TGTGCCAGCAGCTTCAGGGGGGCTGGAAACACCATATATTTT,CASSFRGAGNTIYF
TRBV5-1,NA,TRBJ2-7,NA,TGCGCCAGCAGCTGGGGGAGCAACGACTACGAGCAGTACTTC,CASSWGSNDYEQYF
TRBV7-2,NA,TRBJ2-7,NA,TGTGCCAGCAGCTTCAGCTACGAGCAGTACTTC,CASSFSYEQYF
TRBV15,NA,TRBJ2-7,NA,TGTGCCACCAGCAGAGGCTCGAGCGAGCAGTACTTC,CATSRGSSEQYF
TRBV30,NA,TRBJ2-7,NA,TGTGCCTGGACCCCGGGACAACCCTACGAGCAGTACTTC,CAWTPGQPYEQYF
TRBV5-6,TRBD2,TRBJ2-7,NA,TGTGCCAGCAGCAGGAGGAGACTAGCGGAGTCCTACGAGCAGTACTTC,CASSRRRLAESYEQYF
TRBV14,NA,TRBJ2-7,NA,TGTGCCAGCAGCCAAGATGTCGGGCCCTACGAGCAGTACTTC,CASSQDVGPYEQYF
TRBV28,TRBD2,TRBJ2-1,NA,TGTGCCAGCAGTTTCGAGCGGGAGGGCCACGAGCAGTTCTTC,CASSFEREGHEQFF
TRBV5-4,TRBD1,TRBJ2-7,NA,TGTGCCAGCAGCCCAGGGGGCTCCTACGAGCAGTACTTC,CASSPGGSYEQYF
TRBV28,NA,TRBJ2-6,NA,TGTGCCAGCAGTTTAAGCTCTGGGGCCAACGTCCTGACTTTC,CASSLSSGANVLTF
TRBV11-3,TRBD2,TRBJ2-1,NA,TGTGCCAGCAGCGCCGGACTAGCGGGAGGCCATGAGCAGTTCTTC,CASSAGLAGGHEQFF
TRBV6-1,TRBD1,TRBJ1-5,NA,TGTGCCAGCAGTGCCAGAGACAGGGAAATTAGCAATCAGCCCCAGCATTTT,CASSARDREISNQPQHF
TRBV7-3,TRBD1,TRBJ1-2,NA,TGTGCCAGCAGCTTAACCCCCCTGACAGGGGGCTATGGCTACACCTTC,CASSLTPLTGGYGYTF
TRBV7-9,TRBD1,TRBJ1-4,NA,TGTGCCAGCAGCTTAGGGGGGACAGGGGATGAAAAACTGTTTTTT,CASSLGGTGDEKLFF
TRBV5-1,TRBD2,TRBJ2-3,NA,TGCGCCAGCAGCTATAGACTAGCGGGGGCTAGCACAGATACGCAGTATTTT,CASSYRLAGASTDTQYF
TRBV27,NA,TRBJ1-2,NA,TGTGCCAGCAGTTTTGGGGGCCAGGGTGGTTATGGCTACACCTTC,CASSFGGQGGYGYTF
TRBV28,NA,TRBJ2-3,once,TGTGCCAGCAGTTCGTTCGGGACTCCCAGCACAGATACGCAGTATTTT,CASSSFGTPSTDTQYF
TRBV19,NA,TRBJ1-5,NA,TGTGCCAGTAGTATAGTCCCTGGAGGGAGCAATCAGCCCCAGCATTTT,CASSIVPGGSNQPQHF
TRBV2,NA,TRBJ2-2,NA,TGTGCCAGCAGGCGGACGAACACCGGGGAGCTGTTTTTT,CASRRTNTGELFF
TRBV6-5,NA,TRBJ2-6,once,TGTGCCAGCAGTACCTGGGTCTCTGGGGCCAACGTCCTGACTTTC,CASSTWVSGANVLTF
TRBV6-5,NA,TRBJ1-2,NA,TGTGCCAGCAGTTCTGGCCGAGGCTACACCTTC,CASSSGRGYTF
TRBV9,NA,TRBJ1-1,NA,TGTGCCAGCAGCGTTTCCGGTTACCTGAACACTGAAGCTTTCTTT,CASSVSGYLNTEAFF
TRBV6-5,TRBD1,TRBJ1-5,NA,TGTGCCAGCAGTACAGGGGAAGCCAATCAGCCCCAGCATTTT,CASSTGEANQPQHF
TRBV6-4,NA,TRBJ2-2,NA,TGTGCCACCCCTCTGAGGGACCCTCAGGGAGGGGGCACCGGGGAGCTGTTTTTT,CATPLRDPQGGGTGELFF
TRBV11-1,TRBD1,TRBJ2-3,NA,TGTGCCAGCAGCTTAGTCGAACAGGGGCTCCCAACAGATACGCAGTATTTT,CASSLVEQGLPTDTQYF